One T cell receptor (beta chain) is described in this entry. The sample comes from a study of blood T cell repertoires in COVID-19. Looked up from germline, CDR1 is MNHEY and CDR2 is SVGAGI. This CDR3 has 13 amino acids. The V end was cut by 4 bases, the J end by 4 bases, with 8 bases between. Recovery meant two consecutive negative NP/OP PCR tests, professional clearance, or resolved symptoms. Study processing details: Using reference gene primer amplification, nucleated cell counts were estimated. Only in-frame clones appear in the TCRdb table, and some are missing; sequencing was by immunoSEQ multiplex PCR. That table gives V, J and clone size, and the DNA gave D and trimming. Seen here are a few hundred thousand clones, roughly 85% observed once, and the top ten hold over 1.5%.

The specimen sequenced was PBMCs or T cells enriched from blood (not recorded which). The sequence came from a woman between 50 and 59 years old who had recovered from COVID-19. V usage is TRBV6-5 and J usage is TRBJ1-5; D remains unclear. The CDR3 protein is CASSSNRNQPQHF. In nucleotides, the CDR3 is TGTGCCAGCAGTTCAAACAGAAATCAGCCCCAGCATTTT.